This TCR beta chain was retrieved from a study of beta chain features in type 1 diabetes. CD4+ naive, central memory, regulatory and stem cell-like memory cells were sorted via CD45RO/CCR7/CD25/CD127/CD95/CD27. There are 13 residues in the CDR3. Trimming took 8 bases from V and 5 from J; bases not matched to a gene: 6. Germline V gene lookup returns CDR1 MNHEY and CDR2 SVGAGI. Regarding this clone: Its antigen is undetermined.

Findings and caveats of the study: Patients' naive, central memory and regulatory TCRB repertoires appeared more alike than those of healthy donors. Moderate yet significant TCRB CDR3 shortening was seen in Type 1 diabetes patients in all four CD4+ subsets. It was not settled here whether HLA type affects TCRB rearrangement.

Sequencing targeted expressed TCRB transcripts, as all isolated RNA had been reverse transcribed. Reads from naive, central memory and regulatory T cell samples averaged roughly 3.3 million. Some clones are missing from TCRdb's copy, which holds only in-frame ones; the method was immunoSEQ multiplex PCR. The sample carries approximately 70,000 clones, nearly 50% recorded once. The V and J genes are TRBV6-5 and TRBJ1-1; TRBD1 agrees at 9 bases. The sequenced sample consisted of central memory CD4+ T cells from blood. The sequence was obtained from a young man with type 1 diabetes. CDR3 nucleotide sequence: TGTGCCAGCCACAGGGGGCCAGGGACTGAAGCTTTCTTT. Its translation: CASHRGPGTEAFF.